This T cell receptor (beta chain) was sequenced for a study of cytomegalovirus exposure and HLA in healthy donors (TCRdb year 2017). Some background on the complete study: An earlier analysis of some 600 of the donors reported 276 Gb of sequence data and 90 million to 120 million unique TCR beta sequences obtained from about 180 million T cells. An early release covering roughly 640 HLA-typed donors comprised 250 to 350 gigabases of sequencing data and about 90 million unique TCR sequences. The genetic ancestry cluster associated with self-reported Caucasian donors included around 76% of the roughly 410 genotyped donors. The study aimed to test whether signatures of past pathogen exposure could be identified by cataloging public T cell receptors. The study used immunosequencing to profile the T cell repertoires of several hundred subjects and linked those repertoires to cytomegalovirus serostatus. Along with the roughly 610-subject first cohort, a separate validation cohort of about 110 different subjects was used. The study combined high-throughput TCR immunosequencing, statistical association of individual TCRs with disease status, and machine learning to predict cytomegalovirus infection status. In a later analysis, previously published TCR beta repertoires from roughly 710 donors were re-analyzed and high-resolution HLA genotyping was added so that TCR occurrence patterns could be studied. The later analysis used no new phenotypic data to find candidate immune exposures, relying instead on TCR beta sequences and their occurrence across donors. An earlier analysis of roughly 580 of the donors used high-throughput TCR beta sequencing to judge whether each TCR beta V gene segment behaved as functional or pseudogenic. Donor age, sex, ethnicity and CMV serostatus were compiled together with the repertoire data. A later genetic analysis used genome-wide SNP genotypes for about three fifths of the 666 donors, treating that subset as a discovery cohort. All discovery cohort repertoires had been generated on a single sequencing platform. HLA typing included class I and class II loci at four-digit resolution. Typing coverage differed by locus: A, B, C, DRB1 and DQB1 were typed in roughly 620-630 donors, DQA1 in 522, DPA1 in some 610, and DPB1 in about 450. Because of strong linkage in the cohort, roughly five DR-DQ haplotypes were treated as single units for association and clustering. Among almost 400 genotyped donors of the cohort, an average of roughly 240,000 unique TCR beta nucleotide sequences were sequenced per donor, roughly 18% of them non-productive.

Overall study results and their limits: Because the 87-base-pair reads could not distinguish some IMGT-functional V segments, including TRBV6-2 and TRBV6-3, those segments were excluded. The cohort was sequenced for TCR beta chains only, and without alpha or paired-chain data the features that could be detected were limited. At a false discovery rate of 0.05, a later analysis linked under 20,000 TCR beta sequences to specific HLA alleles. Linkage disequilibrium might explain the correlated functional status among segregating V segments, but an unknown experimental factor could not be excluded. Because HLA typing was missing for some donors at each locus, association tests included only the typed subset. The earlier analysis of about 600 of the donors excluded about 16 rarely observed V segments, including chromosome 9 orphons, because counts were too low. In a later analysis, TCR association rates were found to vary across HLA loci, with the most associated TCRs seen for DRB1 alleles and the fewest for HLA-C alleles. A later analysis found that HLA-associated TCR beta chains were more clonally expanded and had lower generation probabilities than equally common non-associated chains. Most CMV-associated TCR beta chains appeared to be HLA-restricted in a later analysis, and the HLA associations seemed to be driven largely by CMV exposure. A later analysis reported that several top co-occurrence clusters appeared linked to parvovirus B19, influenza, CMV and Epstein-Barr virus. A later genetic analysis reported fewer N-insertions in productive TCRs among donors in an Asian-associated ancestry cluster than the roughly 620-donor mean. For the cohort, immune exposure information was limited to CMV serostatus. In vitro tests confirmed that a few of the cytomegalovirus-associated TCR beta chains recognize cytomegalovirus antigens. In the study, around 160 TCR beta chains were listed as associated with cytomegalovirus. Assigning TCR associations to individual alleles was difficult when HLA alleles, especially DR and DQ, strongly co-occurred. In both the original and validation cohorts, the classifier was reported to diagnose cytomegalovirus status with high specificity and sensitivity. While some public TCRs were present in many individuals, most TCR sequences turned up only very rarely across donors. The sequencing pipeline was judged likely to have produced a cluster of highly shared sequence variants as a technical artifact. The authors suggested that the approach could potentially be extended to other disease states and immunological phenotypes. V-gene and J-gene trimming of TCR beta chains was associated with a missense DCLRE1C variant in a later genetic analysis, and the association was replicated in an independent cohort. Broadly in line with IMGT annotations, most TCR beta V segments showed up in productive rearrangements about 87% or about 30% of the time in an earlier analysis of approximately 600 of the donors. A further reported finding was that TCR beta sequences accurately predicted the HLA-A and HLA-B alleles for most subjects in the first cohort. The presence/absence analyses assumed that sequencing depth was roughly uniform across donors, and that assumption may not be true.

Preparation of the library involved the immunoSEQ multiplex PCR assay. The multiplex PCR relied on a mix of 60 forward primers for TCR Vbeta segments and 13 reverse primers for TCR Jbeta segments. Amplification of the CDR3 region of rearranged TCR beta genes was performed with a multiplex PCR assay on genomic DNA. Amplified TCR beta libraries were sequenced as 87-base-pair reads on the Illumina HiSeq System. As for the original processing: A later analysis tallied around 80 million unique TCR beta chains across the 660 or so repertoires, and some 12 million of those chains were shared by two or more donors. Raw reads were error-corrected and collapsed into unique sequences by a nearest-neighbor algorithm in which closely related sequences were merged to remove PCR and sequencing errors. V, D and J gene segments were assigned by aligning CDR3 sequences to IMGT reference sequences. Each retained sequence needed at least a six-nucleotide match to both a V gene segment and a J gene segment. A rearrangement was called productive if the CDR3 had no stop codons and remained in frame with V and J, and every other rearrangement was called non-productive. Following IMGT convention, CDR3 was defined as the stretch from the second conserved V-encoded cysteine up to the conserved J-encoded phenylalanine. The earlier analysis of 500 to 650 of the donors excluded any sequence lacking an unambiguous match to a single V gene segment. In an earlier analysis of some 590 of the donors, V segments were called functional above 56.7% productive rearrangements and were called segregating when the between-donor standard deviation exceeded 5%. A statistical classification framework was built to diagnose cytomegalovirus status from the catalog of TCR beta chain sequences. In a later analysis, V and J genes were assigned by comparing TCR nucleotide sequences against IMGT/GENE-DB human TR gene sequences. In a later analysis, CDR3 sequences and most-parsimonious VDJ recombination scenarios were assigned using the TCRdist pipeline. A later analysis defined each TCR beta chain by its CDR3 amino acid sequence plus V-gene family, and excluded reads lacking a unique V-gene family. A later analysis removed 500 to 650 highly shared, low-generation-probability nucleotide sequences to deal with suspected cross-contamination and a sequencing artifact. A later analysis calculated a clonal expansion index for each public chain from normalized within-repertoire ranks of inferred template counts. In a later analysis, generation probabilities were computed with a VDJ recombination model fitted to out-of-frame rearrangements, and the resulting probabilities were checked against IGoR. A later analysis scored TCR-TCR, TCR-HLA and TCR-CMV co-occurrence with hypergeometric tests, applying a repertoire-size bias correction to TCR pairs. To estimate false discovery rates, a later analysis permuted the HLA or CMV assignments 20 times. In a later analysis, co-occurring TCRs were grouped with DBSCAN, and TCRdist sequence similarity was added when clustering was performed within HLA-allele-positive subsets. For co-occurrence clustering, repertoires with fewer than 30,000 or more than 120,000 public chains were excluded, along with about five repertoires with anomalous nucleotide sharing. TCRdb took this table from immuneACCESS and kept in-frame rearrangements with V and J called. Such tables lack part of the clones; where checked against another copy, unresolved V genes explain under half of the gap, and the rest is unexplained. The DNA was the basis for D and trimming; V, J and clone size are from that table. The sample table shows some 120,000 clones, and 65% to 80% are seen once. The top ten hold around 0.92% of the sample.

V was cut back by 6 bases and J by 1 base, leaving a gap of 15 bases between them. CDR1 is given as MDHEN and CDR2 as SYDVKM, both from the germline V gene. The CDR3 numbers 15 residues from cysteine through phenylalanine. Only the CDR3 region is kept as DNA, spanning 45 bases read in frame from base 1. In total, just over 650 healthy bone marrow donors made up the cohort. At the time of sampling, all cohort members were nominally healthy, though unrecorded immune exposures were likely present. Of the approximately 700 cohort members, around 290 had positive CMV serostatus and just over 350 had negative CMV serostatus, and CMV serostatus was not recorded for the donor. A peripheral blood sample was collected from each donor, and TCR beta sequencing was performed on peripheral blood mononuclear cells. Genomic DNA was extracted from the blood cell samples with the Qiagen DNeasy Blood Extraction Kit.

This clone was seen only a few times. Its binding antigen is unknown. No base quality information exists; no much larger clone differs at one position. Rearrangement joined TRBV28 to TRBJ1-1; matching of 5 bases hints at TRBD1 as the D gene. This TCR came from a human donor in good health. Specimen: PBMCs. The CDR3 region has the sequence CASSSYRDSNTEAFF. The nucleotide sequence is TGTGCCAGCAGCAGCTACCGGGACTCGAACACTGAAGCTTTCTTT.